Below are 2 T cell receptor beta chains sequenced from a single sample in a study of cytomegalovirus exposure and HLA in healthy donors. A multiplex PCR was run with 60 Vbeta primers and 13 Jbeta primers. Some clones are missing from TCRdb's copy, which holds only in-frame ones; the method was immunoSEQ multiplex PCR. The table shows under 110,000 clones, with more than 75% occurring only once. Material: PBMCs. The receptors shown here come from a woman aged 50 to 60 in good health and CMV-seropositive.

The chain combines TRBV9 with TRBJ2-3, with TRBD1 matching 9 bases. Germline CDR1 SGDLS, CDR2 YYNGEE. With 4 bases clipped from V and 4 bases from J, the junction kept 10 bases outside the gene matches. CDR3 length: 16 residues. CDR3 region: CASSPRTGAGADTQYF. In DNA, the CDR3 is TGTGCCAGCAGCCCACGGACAGGGGCGGGGGCAGATACGCAGTATTTT.

The rearrangement joins TRBV19 to TRBJ1-6; D unclear. V was cut by 7 bases and J by 7 bases, with 14 bases left in between. Germline assignment: CDR1 LNHDA and CDR2 SQIVND (reference sequence). This CDR3 is built from 14 residues. The CDR3 protein is CASISGAGNSPLHF. CDR3 nucleotide sequence: TGTGCCAGTATATCTGGAGCTGGAAATTCACCCCTCCACTTT.